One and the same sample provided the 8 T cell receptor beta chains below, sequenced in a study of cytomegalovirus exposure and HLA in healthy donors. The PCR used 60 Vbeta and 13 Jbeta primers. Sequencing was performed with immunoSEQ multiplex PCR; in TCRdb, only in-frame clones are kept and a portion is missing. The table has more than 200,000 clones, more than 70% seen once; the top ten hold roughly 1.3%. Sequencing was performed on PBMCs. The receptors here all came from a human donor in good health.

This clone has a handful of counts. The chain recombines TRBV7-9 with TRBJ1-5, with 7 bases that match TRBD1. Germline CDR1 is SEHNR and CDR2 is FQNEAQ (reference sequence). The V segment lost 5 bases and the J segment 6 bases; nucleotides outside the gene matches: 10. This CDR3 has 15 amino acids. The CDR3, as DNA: TGTGCCAGCAGCCCCCAGACAGGGAGCGGTCAGCCCCAGCATTTT. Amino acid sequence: CASSPQTGSGQPQHF.

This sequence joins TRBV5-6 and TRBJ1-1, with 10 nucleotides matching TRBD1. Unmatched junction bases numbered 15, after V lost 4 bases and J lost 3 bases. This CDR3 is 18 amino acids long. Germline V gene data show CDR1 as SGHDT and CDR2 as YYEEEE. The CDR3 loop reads CASSHLTGGDWGDTEAFF. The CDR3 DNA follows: TGTGCCAGCAGCCACCTGACAGGGGGCGATTGGGGGGACACTGAAGCTTTCTTT. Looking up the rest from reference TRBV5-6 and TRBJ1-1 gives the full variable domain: DAGVTQSPTHLIKTRGQQVTLRCSPKSGHDTVSWYQQALGQGPQFIFQYYEEEERQRGNFPDRFSGHQFPNYSSELNVNALLLGDSALYLCASSHLTGGDWGDTEAFFGQGTRLTVV.

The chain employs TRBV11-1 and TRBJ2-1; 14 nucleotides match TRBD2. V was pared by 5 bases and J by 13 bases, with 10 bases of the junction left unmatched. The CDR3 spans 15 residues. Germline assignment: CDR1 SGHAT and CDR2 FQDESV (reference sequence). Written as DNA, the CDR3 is TGTGCCAGCAGCAGAGCCGGGACTAGCGGGAGTTTTCAGTTCTTC. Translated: CASSRAGTSGSFQFF.

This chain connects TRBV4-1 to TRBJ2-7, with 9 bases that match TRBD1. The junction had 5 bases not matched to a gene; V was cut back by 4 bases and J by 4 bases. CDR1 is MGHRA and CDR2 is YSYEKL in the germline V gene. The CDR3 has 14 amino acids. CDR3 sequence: CASSLGTGLYEQYF. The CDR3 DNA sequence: TGCGCCAGCAGCCTCGGGACAGGGCTTTACGAGCAGTACTTC.

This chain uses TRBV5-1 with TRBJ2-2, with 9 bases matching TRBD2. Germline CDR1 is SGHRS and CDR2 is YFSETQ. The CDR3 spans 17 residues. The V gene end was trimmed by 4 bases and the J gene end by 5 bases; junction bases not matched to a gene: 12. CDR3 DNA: TGCGCCAGCAGCCCTCGGTTTGGGACTAGCAGTACCGGGGAGCTGTTTTTT. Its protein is CASSPRFGTSSTGELFF.

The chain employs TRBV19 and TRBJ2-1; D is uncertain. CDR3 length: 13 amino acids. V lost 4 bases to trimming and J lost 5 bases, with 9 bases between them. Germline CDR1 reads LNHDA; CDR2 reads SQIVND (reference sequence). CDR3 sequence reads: CASSTSIDNEQFF. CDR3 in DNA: TGTGCCAGTAGTACCTCGATAGACAATGAGCAGTTCTTC.

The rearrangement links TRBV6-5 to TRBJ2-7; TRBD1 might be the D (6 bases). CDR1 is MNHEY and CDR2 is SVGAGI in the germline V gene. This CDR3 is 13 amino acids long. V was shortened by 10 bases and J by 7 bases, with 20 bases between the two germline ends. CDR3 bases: TGTGCCACCCGTCCGGGACACCTAAGGGAGCAGTACTTC. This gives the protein CATRPGHLREQYF.

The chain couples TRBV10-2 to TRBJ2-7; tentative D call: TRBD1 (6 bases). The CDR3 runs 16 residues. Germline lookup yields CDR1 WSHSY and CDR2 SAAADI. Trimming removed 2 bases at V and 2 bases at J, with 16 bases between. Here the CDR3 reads CASSEARGGRTYEQYF. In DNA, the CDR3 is TGCGCCAGCAGTGAGGCCAGGGGCGGTAGAACCTACGAGCAGTACTTC.